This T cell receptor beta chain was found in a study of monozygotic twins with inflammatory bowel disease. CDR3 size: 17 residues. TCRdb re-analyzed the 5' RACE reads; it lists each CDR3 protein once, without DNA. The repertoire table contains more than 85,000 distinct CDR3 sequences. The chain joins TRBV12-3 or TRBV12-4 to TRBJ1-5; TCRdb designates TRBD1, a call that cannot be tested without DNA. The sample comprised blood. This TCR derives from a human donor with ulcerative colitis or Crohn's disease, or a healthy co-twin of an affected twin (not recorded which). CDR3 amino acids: CASRTPRQGPQDQPQHF.